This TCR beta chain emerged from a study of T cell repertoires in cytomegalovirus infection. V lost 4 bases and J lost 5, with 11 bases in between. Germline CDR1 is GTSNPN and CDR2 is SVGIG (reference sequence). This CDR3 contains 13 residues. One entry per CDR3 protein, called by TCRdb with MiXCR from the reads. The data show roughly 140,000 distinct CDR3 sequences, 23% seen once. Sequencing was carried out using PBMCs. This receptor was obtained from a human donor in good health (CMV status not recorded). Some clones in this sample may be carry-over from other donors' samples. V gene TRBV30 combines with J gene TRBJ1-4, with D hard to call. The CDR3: CAWTLQTNEKLFF. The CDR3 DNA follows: TGTGCCTGGACCTTACAGACAAATGAAAAACTGTTTTTT.